The clone carrying this T cell receptor (beta chain) came up once. The antigen is unknown. These data originate in a study of T cell responses to AZD1222 COVID-19 vaccine. Produced via immunoSEQ multiplex PCR; TCRdb's table is partial and in-frame only. The data contain over 150,000 clones, 80% to 95% of them singletons. General study points: With dominance at 160-218 and 743-854, vaccine-associated CD4 TCRs spanned spike. White British ancestry dominated among donors, who included more females, and clonal diversity was possibly underestimated. The reported proportion of spike-specific TCRs targeting unmutated variant regions was nearly half. The breadth and depth of Spike-specific TCRs increased once two AZD1222 doses had been given.

Germline V gene lookup returns CDR1 LGHDT and CDR2 YNNKEL (reference sequence). This CDR3 is built from 15 residues. V lost 1 base, J lost 2 bases, and 12 bases lay in between. The receptor was derived from an adult who received the MenACWY meningococcal vaccine as a control. The gene calls are TRBV3-1 (or the pseudogene TRBV3-2) and TRBJ2-7; D could derive from TRBD1 or TRBD2 (5 bases each). The starting material was peripheral blood, obtained 28 days after the second dose of the MenACWY control vaccine. CDR3 amino acids: CASSQAASRAYEQYF. The CDR3 coding sequence is TGTGCCAGCAGCCAAGCGGCTAGCAGGGCCTACGAGCAGTACTTC.